This T cell receptor (beta chain) was sequenced during a study of neurological immune-mediated disorders. This clonotype has ten or more counts. This CDR3 is 15 amino acids long. The germline CDR1 and CDR2 sequences are MNHEY and SMNVEV (reference sequence). Between the trimmed V and J ends, which lost 6 bases and 5 bases, there was a span of 19 bases. TCRdb processed the 5' RACE reads anew with MiXCR; each CDR3 protein has one entry. The repertoire includes 45,000 to 55,000 distinct CDR3 sequences, about 3.8% of them detected once, and 5.5% to 7.5% sits in the top ten. This chain joins TRBV27 and TRBJ1-1; tentatively, D is TRBD1 (6 bases). The clonotype was recovered from a man aged 55 to 69 with multiple sclerosis. What was sequenced was PBMCs. The CDR3: CASSPGTGKGTEAFF. The CDR3 DNA reads as TGTGCCAGCAGCCCGGGAACAGGGAAGGGGACTGAAGCTTTCTTT.